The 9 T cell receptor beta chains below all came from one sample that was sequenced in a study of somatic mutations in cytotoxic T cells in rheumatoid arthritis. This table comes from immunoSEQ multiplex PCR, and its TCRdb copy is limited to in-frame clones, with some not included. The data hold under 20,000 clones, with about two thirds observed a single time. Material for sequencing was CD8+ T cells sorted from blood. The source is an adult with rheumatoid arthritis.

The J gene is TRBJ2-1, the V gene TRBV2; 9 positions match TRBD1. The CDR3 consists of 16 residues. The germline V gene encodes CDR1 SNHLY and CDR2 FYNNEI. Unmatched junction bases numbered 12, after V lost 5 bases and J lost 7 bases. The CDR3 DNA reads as TGTGCCAGCAGTCCCGGGACAGGGTTCGAGGGAAATGAGCAGTTCTTC. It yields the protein CASSPGTGFEGNEQFF.

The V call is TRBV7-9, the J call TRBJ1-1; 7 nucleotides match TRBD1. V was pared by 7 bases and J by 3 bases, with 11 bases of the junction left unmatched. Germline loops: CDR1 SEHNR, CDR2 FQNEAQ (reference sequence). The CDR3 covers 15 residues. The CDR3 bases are TGTGCCAGCACCGACCTAGGGGGCGGGGACACTGAAGCTTTCTTT. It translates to CASTDLGGGDTEAFF.

DNA for the CDR3: TGTGCCAGCAAGAGGGGGACCTCCTACGAGCAGTACTTC. Amino acid sequence: CASKRGTSYEQYF. The chain joins TRBV6-5 to TRBJ2-7; D is possibly TRBD1 (6 bases). Germline loops: CDR1 MNHEY, CDR2 SVGAGI. This CDR3 region has 13 residues. V dropped 7 bases and J dropped 0 bases, with 10 bases sitting between them.

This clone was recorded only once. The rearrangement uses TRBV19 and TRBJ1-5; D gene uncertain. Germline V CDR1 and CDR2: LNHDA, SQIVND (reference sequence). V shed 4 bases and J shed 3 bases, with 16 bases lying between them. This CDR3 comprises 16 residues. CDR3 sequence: CASSTREVFYNQPQHF. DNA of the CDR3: TGTGCCAGTAGTACGCGCGAGGTTTTTTACAATCAGCCCCAGCATTTT. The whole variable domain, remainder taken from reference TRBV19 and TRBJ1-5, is DGGITQSPKYLFRKEGQNVTLSCEQNLNHDAMYWYRQDPGQGLRLIYYSQIVNDFQKGDIAEGYSVSREKKESFPLTVTSAQKNPTAFYLCASSTREVFYNQPQHFGDGTRLSIL.

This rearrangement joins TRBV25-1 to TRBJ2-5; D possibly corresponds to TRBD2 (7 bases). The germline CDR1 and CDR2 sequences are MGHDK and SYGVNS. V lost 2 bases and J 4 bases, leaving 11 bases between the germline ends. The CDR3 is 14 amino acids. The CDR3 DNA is TGTGCCAGCAGTGAACCCGGGGGGCTAGAGACCCAGTACTTC. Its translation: CASSEPGGLETQYF.

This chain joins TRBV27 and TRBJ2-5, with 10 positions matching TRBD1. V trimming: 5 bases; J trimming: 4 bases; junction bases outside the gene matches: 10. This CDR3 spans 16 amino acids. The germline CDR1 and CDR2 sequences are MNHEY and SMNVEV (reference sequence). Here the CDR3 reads CASSIGQGGSRETQYF. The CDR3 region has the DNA TGTGCCAGCAGTATTGGACAGGGGGGATCCCGAGAGACCCAGTACTTC.

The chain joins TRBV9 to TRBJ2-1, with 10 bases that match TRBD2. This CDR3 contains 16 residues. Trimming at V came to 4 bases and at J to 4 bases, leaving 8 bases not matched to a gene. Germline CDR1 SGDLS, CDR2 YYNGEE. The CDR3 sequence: CASSPTSSGGYNEQFF. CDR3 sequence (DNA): TGTGCCAGCAGCCCCACCTCTAGCGGGGGTTACAATGAGCAGTTCTTC.

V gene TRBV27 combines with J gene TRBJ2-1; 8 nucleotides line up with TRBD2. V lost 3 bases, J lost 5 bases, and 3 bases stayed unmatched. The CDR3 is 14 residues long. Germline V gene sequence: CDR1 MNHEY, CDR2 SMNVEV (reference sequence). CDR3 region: CASSLTSADNEQFF. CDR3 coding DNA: TGTGCCAGCAGTTTGACTAGCGCCGACAATGAGCAGTTCTTC.

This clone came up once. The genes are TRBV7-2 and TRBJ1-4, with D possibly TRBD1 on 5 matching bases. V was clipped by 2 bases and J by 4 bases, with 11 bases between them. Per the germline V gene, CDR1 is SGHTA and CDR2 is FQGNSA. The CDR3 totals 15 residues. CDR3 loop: CASSLLDSLNEKLFF. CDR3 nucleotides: TGTGCCAGCAGCTTACTAGACAGCCTTAATGAAAAACTGTTTTTT.